This T cell receptor (beta chain) was sequenced in a study of cytomegalovirus exposure and HLA in healthy donors. Study results and caveats: DRB1 showed the most TCR associations and HLA-C the fewest in a later analysis, as rates varied by HLA locus.

The study ran its PCR with 60 Vbeta and 13 Jbeta primers. Clones were sequenced by immunoSEQ multiplex PCR, and TCRdb holds only the in-frame ones, with some missing. Among around 110,000 clones listed, around three quarters were seen once. In regard to this clone: Its antigen is currently unknown.

Input material: PBMCs. The TCR was taken from a woman aged 30 to 39 in good health and CMV-seronegative.

DNA of the CDR3: TGCGCCAGCAGCCAGGAGAACCCCGGGACTAGCGGATTCAATGAGCAGTTCTTC. It translates to CASSQENPGTSGFNEQFF. The genes are TRBV4-1 and TRBJ2-1; the match to TRBD2 covers 11 bases. Germline-derived CDR1 and CDR2 are MGHRA and YSYEKL. The CDR3 runs 18 residues. Trimming removed 3 bases from V and 6 bases from J; junction bases left unmatched: 13.